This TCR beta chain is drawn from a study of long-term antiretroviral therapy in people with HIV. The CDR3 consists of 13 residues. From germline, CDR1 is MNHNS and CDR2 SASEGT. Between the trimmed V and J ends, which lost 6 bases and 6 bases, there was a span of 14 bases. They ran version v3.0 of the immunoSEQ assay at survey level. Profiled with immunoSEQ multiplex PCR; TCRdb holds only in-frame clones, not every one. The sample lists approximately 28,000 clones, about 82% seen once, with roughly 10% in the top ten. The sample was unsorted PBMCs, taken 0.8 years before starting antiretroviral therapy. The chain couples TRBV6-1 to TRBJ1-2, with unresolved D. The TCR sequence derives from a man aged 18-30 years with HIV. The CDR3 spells CASRLRAAHGYTF. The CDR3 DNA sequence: TGTGCCAGCAGACTACGGGCCGCTCATGGCTACACCTTC.